This T cell receptor beta chain was sequenced for a study of neoadjuvant anti-PD-1 for oral cavity cancer. Study as a whole: Most patients had three to four biweekly doses of 3 mg/kg nivolumab before resection. Patients without progression got a fourth dose around day 43.

Generated by immunoSEQ multiplex PCR, the TCRdb table keeps only in-frame clones and is missing some. Among 35,000 to 50,000 clones listed, approximately 80% were seen once. The CDR3 is 15 residues long. CDR1 and CDR2 (germline): SGHDN, FVKESK. The V gene lost 2 bases and the J gene lost 0 bases, with 9 bases spanning the gap. Study observations and caveats: Only three patients per response group were TCR-analyzed; validation needed.

Details on this clone: Antigen: not known.

The time point: after neoadjuvant nivolumab, at surgical resection. Stage II-IVA oral cavity squamous cell carcinoma was new and untreated by systemic or radiation therapy. The sample consisted of PBMCs, taken after nivolumab (anti-PD-1) treatment. The gene calls are TRBV14 and TRBJ2-3; weak D call: TRBD2 (5 bases). The receptor comes from a person between 35 and 79 years old with oral cavity squamous cell carcinoma. This CDR3 reads CASSQQRASTDTQYF. The CDR3 coding sequence is TGTGCCAGCAGCCAACAGAGGGCTAGCACAGATACGCAGTATTTT.